A single sample is the source of the 9 T cell receptor beta chains below, sequenced in a study of shared clonotypes between healthy human individuals. Data came from immunoSEQ multiplex PCR; TCRdb stores just in-frame clones and leaves some out. The data hold roughly 450,000 clones, with about four fifths observed a single time. Sequencing was performed on PBMCs. These receptors were collected from a woman in her thirties or forties in good health. Some clones in this sample may be carry-over from other donors' samples.

A note on this clone: The same CDR3 arises from other DNA sequences in this sample as well. The J gene is TRBJ1-5, the V gene TRBV27; D uncertain. Trimming stripped 0 bases from V and 2 bases from J, with 2 bases between. This CDR3 region has 13 residues. CDR1 and CDR2 (germline): MNHEY, SMNVEV (reference sequence). CDR3 DNA: TGTGCCAGCAGTTTATCAGGCAATCAGCCCCAGCATTTT. Protein sequence: CASSLSGNQPQHF.

The rearrangement links TRBV15 to TRBJ2-1, with 8 bases aligning to TRBD2. CDR1 is LNHNV and CDR2 is YYDKDF in the germline V gene (reference sequence). The ends lost 0 bases at V and 5 bases at J; junction bases unmatched: 9. This CDR3 comprises 17 residues. CDR3 sequence (DNA): TGTGCCACCAGCAGAGATCAGGATAGCGGGACGAACAATGAGCAGTTCTTC. It is translated as CATSRDQDSGTNNEQFF. Filled out from reference TRBV15 and TRBJ2-1, the complete variable domain reads DAMVIQNPRYQVTQFGKPVTLSCSQTLNHNVMYWYQQKSSQAPKLLFHYYDKDFNNEADTPDNFQSRRPNTSFCFLDIRSPGLGDTAMYLCATSRDQDSGTNNEQFFGPGTRLTVL.

V and J are TRBV4-3 and TRBJ2-7, with D perhaps matching TRBD1 or TRBD2 (5 bases each). Looked up from germline, CDR1 is LGHNA and CDR2 is YSLEER. V shed 4 bases and J shed 2 bases, with 12 bases lying between them. This CDR3 is 14 amino acids long. For the CDR3, the DNA is TGCGCCAGCAGCCTACGGGACCGAGCCTACGAGCAGTACTTC. Translation: CASSLRDRAYEQYF.

V gene TRBV27 combines with J gene TRBJ2-2; D is perhaps TRBD2 (6 bases). The V end was cut by 8 bases, the J end by 1 base, with 8 bases between. Germline V gene sequence: CDR1 MNHEY, CDR2 SMNVEV (reference sequence). CDR3 length: 13 amino acids. The CDR3 DNA follows: TGTGCCAGCTTTAGCGGGAACACCGGGGAGCTGTTTTTT. Its protein product is CASFSGNTGELFF.

This clone occurred a few times. The chain combines TRBV14 with TRBJ2-3; tentative D call: TRBD2 (6 bases). Germline CDR1 and CDR2: SGHDN and FVKESK. The V end lost 2 bases, the J end lost 0 bases, and 15 bases lay between the germline ends. The length of the CDR3 is 17 residues. CDR3 loop: CASSQRGGIPSTDTQYF. The CDR3 nucleotides are TGTGCCAGCAGCCAACGGGGAGGAATTCCTAGCACAGATACGCAGTATTTT.

The rearrangement links TRBV28 to TRBJ2-1; 9 nucleotides agree with TRBD2. After removal of 5 bases from V and 0 bases from J, the junction contained 2 bases not matched to a gene. From germline, CDR1 is MDHEN and CDR2 SYDVKM. This CDR3 region has 15 residues. The CDR3 nucleotides read TGTGCCAGCAGTGAGACTAGCGGCTCCTACAATGAGCAGTTCTTC. As protein: CASSETSGSYNEQFF.

This clone showed up just a few times. The chain uses TRBV7-2 and TRBJ2-3, with no clear D. The germline V and J ends were trimmed by 1 base and 5 bases, with 7 bases remaining between them. CDR1 is SGHTA and CDR2 is FQGNSA in the germline V gene. The CDR3 extends over 13 amino acids. The CDR3 coding sequence is TGTGCCAGCAGCTTAGAGTGGCAAGATACGCAGTATTTT. It specifies CASSLEWQDTQYF.

The chain has TRBV7-2 and TRBJ2-7; 9 positions agree with TRBD1. The CDR3 is made up of 15 amino acids. Germline-derived CDR1 and CDR2 are SGHTA and FQGNSA. V was clipped by 5 bases and J by 3 bases; unmatched bases: 8. Written as DNA, the CDR3 is TGTGCCAGCAGCCCTGGGACAGGGTACTTCTACGAGCAGTACTTC. This sequence encodes CASSPGTGYFYEQYF.

Regarding this clone: Other DNA sequences in the same sample also yield this CDR3. The chain carries TRBV7-9 and TRBJ1-4; D is perhaps TRBD1 (6 bases). The germline V gene encodes CDR1 SEHNR and CDR2 FQNEAQ (reference sequence). This CDR3 is built from 15 residues. Trimming took off 1 base at V and 6 bases at J, with 12 bases between the two ends. The CDR3 DNA is TGTGCCAGCAGCTTAGTGGGCAGGGGCGATGAAAAACTGTTTTTT. Translated, it gives CASSLVGRGDEKLFF.